The 15 T cell receptor beta chains below come from one sample, sequenced in a study of blood T cell repertoires in COVID-19. The protocol was immunoSEQ multiplex PCR, while the TCRdb copy is restricted to in-frame clones and leaves out a portion. The sample shows under 250,000 clones, about 89% of them seen only once. The sample comprised peripheral blood. The source of these receptors is a woman aged 55-70 years who had recovered from COVID-19.

The rearrangement joins TRBV19 to TRBJ2-7; 7 bases are a match to TRBD2. This CDR3 has 16 amino acids. The germline CDR1 and CDR2 sequences are LNHDA and SQIVND (reference sequence). V gave up 5 bases and J gave up 2 bases; unmatched junction bases: 12. The CDR3 region is CASSSPGGESPYEQYF. In DNA form, the CDR3 reads TGTGCCAGTAGTTCCCCTGGGGGGGAGAGCCCCTACGAGCAGTACTTC.

This clone was seen only once. The chain has TRBV25-1 and TRBJ1-2; possible D gene TRBD1, 5 bases. CDR3 length: 14 amino acids. Trimming left V 4 bases short and J 4 bases short, with 13 bases between. Germline CDR1 is MGHDK and CDR2 is SYGVNS. CDR3: CASSAATAPYGYTF. The DNA of the CDR3 is TGTGCCAGCAGTGCGGCGACAGCTCCCTATGGCTACACCTTC.

V usage is TRBV18 and J usage is TRBJ1-2; D is unresolved. The V gene's germline CDR1 is KGHSH and CDR2 LQKENI. The V end was cut by 6 bases, the J end by 6 bases, with 14 bases between. This CDR3 is built from 13 residues. The CDR3 sequence: CASSLSGRDGYTF. The CDR3 nucleotides are TGTGCCAGCTCGCTCAGTGGGAGGGATGGCTACACCTTC.

This clone came up a few times. The chain recombines TRBV7-9 with TRBJ1-2; no firm D call. The CDR3 runs 12 residues. Germline CDR1 reads SEHNR; CDR2 reads FQNEAQ (reference sequence). Trimming cost V 4 bases and J 10 bases, with 13 bases left between them. Here the CDR3 DNA reads TGTGCCAGCAGCTCGGGGTATCAGGACTACACCTTC. It specifies CASSSGYQDYTF. Complete variable domain (other parts from reference TRBV7-9 and TRBJ1-2): DTGVSQNPRHKITKRGQNVTFRCDPISEHNRLYWYRQTLGQGPEFLTYFQNEAQLEKSRLLSDRFSAERPKGSFSTLEIQRTEQGDSAMYLCASSSGYQDYTFGSGTRLTVV.

CDR3 DNA sequence: TGTGCCAGCAGCCAGCGCGGGGGCAGGGAAGAGACCCAGTACTTC. Translation gives CASSQRGGREETQYF. The V gene is TRBV3-1 (or the pseudogene TRBV3-2), the J gene TRBJ2-5, with D perhaps TRBD2 (7 bases). V dropped 3 bases and J dropped 3 bases, with 14 bases sitting between them. The germline gives CDR1 LGHDT, CDR2 YNNKEL (reference sequence). This CDR3 contains 15 residues.

This clone is a singleton in its sample. V gene TRBV6-5 combines with J gene TRBJ1-3, with 10 bases aligning to TRBD1. Germline-derived CDR1 and CDR2 are MNHEY and SVGAGI. The CDR3 is made up of 16 amino acids. V lost 4 bases to trimming and J lost 4 bases; unmatched junction nucleotides: 7. The CDR3 region has the DNA TGTGCCAGCAGTTTACTCCAGGGACAGGGGGGAAACACCATATATTTT. Translation: CASSLLQGQGGNTIYF.

With respect to this clone: This same CDR3 is encoded by further DNA sequences in the sample. This sequence joins TRBV19 and TRBJ1-5; 7 bases are a match to TRBD1. CDR1 LNHDA and CDR2 SQIVND come from the germline V gene (reference sequence). This CDR3 has 13 amino acids. The J segment lost 5 bases and the V segment lost 9 bases, leaving 7 bases of the junction unmatched. In DNA form, the CDR3 reads TGTGCCAGCCGTGACAGGGCTGATCAGCCCCAGCATTTT. Its translation: CASRDRADQPQHF.

V is TRBV7-9 and J is TRBJ1-1; D is perhaps TRBD1 (6 bases). V dropped 6 bases and J dropped 9 bases, with 17 bases sitting between them. The CDR3 has 13 amino acids. CDR1 is SEHNR, CDR2 FQNEAQ, per germline (reference sequence). CDR3 in DNA: TGTGCCAGCAGTTCCGGACAGCCTGAGAAAGCTTTCTTT. Translating gives CASSSGQPEKAFF. Supplemented by reference TRBV7-9 and TRBJ1-1, the full variable domain reads DTGVSQNPRHKITKRGQNVTFRCDPISEHNRLYWYRQTLGQGPEFLTYFQNEAQLEKSRLLSDRFSAERPKGSFSTLEIQRTEQGDSAMYLCASSSGQPEKAFFGQGTRLTVV.

The count of this clone is one. This chain uses TRBV19 with TRBJ1-2, with a tentative D call TRBD1 (6 bases). CDR1 LNHDA and CDR2 SQIVND come from the germline V gene (reference sequence). The CDR3 has 15 residues. V dropped 3 bases and J dropped 2 bases, with 13 bases sitting between them. The CDR3 DNA follows: TGTGCCAGTAGTATCGAACAGGGACTAAACTATGGCTACACCTTC. It codes for CASSIEQGLNYGYTF. The variable domain in full, completed from reference TRBV19 and TRBJ1-2, reads DGGITQSPKYLFRKEGQNVTLSCEQNLNHDAMYWYRQDPGQGLRLIYYSQIVNDFQKGDIAEGYSVSREKKESFPLTVTSAQKNPTAFYLCASSIEQGLNYGYTFGSGTRLTVV.

The CDR3 region is CASSLWQAVSGNTIYF. Written as DNA, the CDR3 is TGTGCCAGCAGTTTATGGCAGGCTGTCTCTGGAAACACCATATATTTT. The V and J genes are TRBV28 and TRBJ1-3; D call uncertain. Germline CDR1 and CDR2: MDHEN and SYDVKM. Trimming removed 0 bases at V and 0 bases at J, with 9 bases between. The CDR3 extends over 16 amino acids.

As concerns this clone: A read error may account for a junction end that differs from germline. This chain uses TRBV4-1 with TRBJ1-5; 7 nucleotides match TRBD1. This CDR3 spans 17 amino acids. The V gene's germline CDR1 is MGHRA and CDR2 YSYEKL. CDR3 nucleotide sequence: TGCGCCAGCACCCAAAGGCCCCTACCGGGACAGAATCAGCCCCAGCATTTT. Translation: CASTQRPLPGQNQPQHF.

The genes are TRBV10-3 and TRBJ1-5, with unresolved D. The CDR3 contains 15 residues. Per germline, CDR1 ENHRY and CDR2 SYGVKD. Trimming took 10 bases from V and 0 from J, leaving 16 bases between them. The CDR3 loop is CASNPSLDSNQPQHF. Here the CDR3 DNA reads TGTGCCAGTAATCCCAGCCTAGATAGCAATCAGCCCCAGCATTTT.

V is TRBV9 and J is TRBJ2-7, with 10 nucleotides matching TRBD1. V gave up 2 bases and J gave up 2 bases; unmatched junction bases: 1. Germline V lookup: CDR1 SGDLS, CDR2 YYNGEE. The CDR3 sequence is 14 residues long. The DNA of the CDR3 is TGTGCCAGCAGCGTGACAGGGGGCCCCTACGAGCAGTACTTC. This gives the protein CASSVTGGPYEQYF.

CDR3 loop: CASSPTLRDRAEKLFF. DNA for the CDR3: TGTGCCAGCAGCCCAACCTTACGGGACAGGGCTGAAAAACTGTTTTTT. The rearrangement uses TRBV28 and TRBJ1-4; TRBD1 agrees at 9 bases. Germline lookup yields CDR1 MDHEN and CDR2 SYDVKM. CDR3 length equals 16 residues. The V gene end was trimmed by 6 bases and the J gene end by 7 bases; junction bases not matched to a gene: 12.

The V call is TRBV6-5, the J call TRBJ1-6; 7 nucleotides line up with TRBD1. In germline, CDR1 is MNHEY, CDR2 SVGAGI. The CDR3 consists of 14 residues. The ends lost 4 bases at V and 10 bases at J; junction bases unmatched: 7. CDR3 in DNA: TGTGCCAGCAGTTCTGACAGGGTTAACTCACCCCTCCACTTT. Translation gives CASSSDRVNSPLHF.